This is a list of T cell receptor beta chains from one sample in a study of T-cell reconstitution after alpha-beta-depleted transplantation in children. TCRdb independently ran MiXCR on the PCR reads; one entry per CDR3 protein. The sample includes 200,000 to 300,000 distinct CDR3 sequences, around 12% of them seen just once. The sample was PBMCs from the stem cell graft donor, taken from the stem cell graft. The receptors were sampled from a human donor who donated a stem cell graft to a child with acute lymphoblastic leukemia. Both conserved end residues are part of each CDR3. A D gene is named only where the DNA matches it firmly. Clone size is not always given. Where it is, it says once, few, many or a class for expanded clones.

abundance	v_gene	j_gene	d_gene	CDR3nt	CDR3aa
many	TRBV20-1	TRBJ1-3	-	TGCAGTGGCGCCGTCCAGGGCTCTGGAAACACCATATATTTT	CSGAVQGSGNTIYF
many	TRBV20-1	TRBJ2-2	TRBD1	TGCAGTGCTAGAGATAGACAGGGAATCACCGGGGAGCTGTTTTTT	CSARDRQGITGELFF
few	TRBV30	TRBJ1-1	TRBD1	TGTGCCTGGGGCGCCGACAGGGACATTGAAGCTTTCTTT	CAWGADRDIEAFF
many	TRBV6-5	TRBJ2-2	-	TGTGCCAGCAGTTACTCGATCCCCAGCTCGGGTCCGAACACCGGGGAGCTGTTTTTT	CASSYSIPSSGPNTGELFF
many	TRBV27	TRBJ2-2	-	TGTGCCAGCAGTTTTGAAGGGTCCGGGGAGCTGTTTTTT	CASSFEGSGELFF
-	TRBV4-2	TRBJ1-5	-	TGTGCCAGCAGCCAAGAACGGGGGGGGGATCAGCCCCAGCATTTT	CASSQERGGDQPQHF
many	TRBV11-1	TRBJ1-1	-	TGTGCCAGCACCAACCTCCTGAACACTGAAGCTTTCTTT	CASTNLLNTEAFF
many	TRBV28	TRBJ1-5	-	TGTGCCAGCAGTTTACCGACCGGGGCCAATAGAGGCAATCAGCCCCAGCATTTT	CASSLPTGANRGNQPQHF
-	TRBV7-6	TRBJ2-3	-	TGTGCCAGCCCCTATCGTTCAGTGGGCACAGATACGCAGTATTTT	CASPYRSVGTDTQYF
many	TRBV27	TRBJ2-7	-	TGTGCCAGCAGTTATCAAGGACAGGGCGGGAGGGGCAATAGCTACGAGCAGTACTTC	CASSYQGQGGRGNSYEQYF
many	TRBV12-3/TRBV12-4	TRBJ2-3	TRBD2	TGTGCCAGCAGTCTACTAGCGGGAGTACCAGATACGCAGTATTTT	CASSLLAGVPDTQYF
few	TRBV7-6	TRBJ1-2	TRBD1	TGTGCCAGCAGCTCACTGGGGACAGGGAATAGCTATGGCTACACCTTC	CASSSLGTGNSYGYTF
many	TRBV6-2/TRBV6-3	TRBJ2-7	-	TGTGCCAGCAGTTACGAGGTTCCCAACTCCTACGAGCAGTACTTC	CASSYEVPNSYEQYF
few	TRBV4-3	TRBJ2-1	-	TGCGCCAGCAGCGGGACGAGGGAAATTGAGCAGTTCTTC	CASSGTREIEQFF
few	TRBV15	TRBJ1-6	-	TGTGCCACCAGCAGAGATCGAGGTTCACCCCTCCACTTT	CATSRDRGSPLHF
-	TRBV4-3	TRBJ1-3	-	TGCGCCAGCAGCCAAGATGGAGACTCTGGAAACACCATATATTTT	CASSQDGDSGNTIYF
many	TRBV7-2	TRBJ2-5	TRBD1	TGTGCCAGCAGCTCCGGACAGGGCGAGACCCAGTACTTC	CASSSGQGETQYF
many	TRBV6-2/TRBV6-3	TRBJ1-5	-	TGTGCCAGCGGTAAATCAGGCAATCAGCCCCAGCATTTT	CASGKSGNQPQHF
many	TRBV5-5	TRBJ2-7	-	TGTGCCAGCAGCCAACATGATTCCAGCGAGCAGTACTTC	CASSQHDSSEQYF
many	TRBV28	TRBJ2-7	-	TGTGCCAGCAGTCCAACAGGGAACCGTGCGCAGTACTTC	CASSPTGNRAQYF
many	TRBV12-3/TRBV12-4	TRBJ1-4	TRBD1	TGTGCCAGCAGAAGACAGGGATCTAATGAAAAACTGTTTTTT	CASRRQGSNEKLFF
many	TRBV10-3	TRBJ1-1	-	TGTGCCATCAGTGAACAGCACTACAACACTGAAGCTTTCTTT	CAISEQHYNTEAFF
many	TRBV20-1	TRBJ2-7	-	TGCAGTCCGTCCGACGCCTACGAGCAGTACTTC	CSPSDAYEQYF
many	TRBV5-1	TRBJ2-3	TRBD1	TGCGCCAGCAGGGCCGGACAGGGGTCAGATACGCAGTATTTT	CASRAGQGSDTQYF
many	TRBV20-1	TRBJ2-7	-	TGCAGTGCTACCTCCACGGCCTTCTCCTACGAGCAGTACTTC	CSATSTAFSYEQYF
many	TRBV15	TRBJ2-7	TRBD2	TGTGCCACCAGCAGAGATCTAGCGGGAGTGGACGAGCAGTACTTC	CATSRDLAGVDEQYF
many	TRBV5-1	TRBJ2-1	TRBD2	TGCGCCAGCAGCCCAAACGAAATAGCGGGAGGCCTCTCACAAAAGGAGCAGTTCTTC	CASSPNEIAGGLSQKEQFF
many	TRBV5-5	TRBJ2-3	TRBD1	TGTGCCAGCAGCCCTGGACAGGGGGTTTTGGATACGCAGTATTTT	CASSPGQGVLDTQYF
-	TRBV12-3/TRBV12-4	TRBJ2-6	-	TGTGCCAGCAGAGTTCCTTCTGGGGCCAACGGCCTGACTTTC	CASRVPSGANGLTF
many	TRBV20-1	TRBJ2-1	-	TGCAGTGCCGGCATGTTTTCTAGTGAGCAGTTCTTC	CSAGMFSSEQFF
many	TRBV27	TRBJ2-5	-	TGTGCCAGCAGTAAATACCTTCAGGGAGCGGAGACCCAGTACTTC	CASSKYLQGAETQYF
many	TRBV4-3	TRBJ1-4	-	TGCGCCAGCAGCCAAGATGTAAGGGGAATCGGTGAAAAACTGTTTTTT	CASSQDVRGIGEKLFF
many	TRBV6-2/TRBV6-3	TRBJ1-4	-	TGTGCCAGCAGTTATTCGACAGGACTACCCCCAGCGGGTGAAAAACTGTTTTTT	CASSYSTGLPPAGEKLFF
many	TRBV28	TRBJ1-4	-	TGTGCCAGCAGTCTCGGGGGGGCGCTAGGAGAAAAACTGTTTTTT	CASSLGGALGEKLFF
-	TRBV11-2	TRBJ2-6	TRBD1	TGTGCCAGCAGCTTAGTCGTAAGAGGGGGCCCTGATAGCTCTGGGGCCAACGGCCTGACTTTC	CASSLVVRGGPDSSGANGLTF
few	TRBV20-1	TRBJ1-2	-	TGCAGTGCTAGAGATCGGGCCAGGGCATACTATGGCTACACCTTC	CSARDRARAYYGYTF
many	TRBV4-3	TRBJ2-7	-	TGCGCCAGCAGCCAGGAAAACAGGGTAGGCGAGCAGTACTTC	CASSQENRVGEQYF
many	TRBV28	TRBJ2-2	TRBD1	TGTGCCAGCAGTTTGAACGGACAGGGAGGCACCGGGGAGCTGTTTTTT	CASSLNGQGGTGELFF
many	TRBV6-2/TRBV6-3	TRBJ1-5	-	TGTGCCAGCAGCTCTTTTACCGGAGGGCCCCAGCATTTT	CASSSFTGGPQHF
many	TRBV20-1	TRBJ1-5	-	TGCAGTGCTATAAGTAACCAGCCCCAGCATTTT	CSAISNQPQHF